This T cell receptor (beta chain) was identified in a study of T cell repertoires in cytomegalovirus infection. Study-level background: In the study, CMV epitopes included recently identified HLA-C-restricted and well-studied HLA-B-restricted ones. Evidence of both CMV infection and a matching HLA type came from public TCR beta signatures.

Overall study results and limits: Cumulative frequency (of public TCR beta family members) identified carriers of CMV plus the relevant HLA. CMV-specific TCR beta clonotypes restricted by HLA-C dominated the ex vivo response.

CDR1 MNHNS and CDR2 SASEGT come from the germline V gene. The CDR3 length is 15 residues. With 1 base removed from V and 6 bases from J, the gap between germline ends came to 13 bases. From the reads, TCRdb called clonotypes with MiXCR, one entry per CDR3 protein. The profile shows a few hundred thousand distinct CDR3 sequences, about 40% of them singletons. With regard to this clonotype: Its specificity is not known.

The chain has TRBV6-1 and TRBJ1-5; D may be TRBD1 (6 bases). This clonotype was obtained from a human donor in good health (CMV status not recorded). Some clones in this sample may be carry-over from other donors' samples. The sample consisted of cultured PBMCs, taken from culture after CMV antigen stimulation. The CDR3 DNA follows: TGTGCCAGCAGTGAAGACCCCGGAGGGGGTCAGCCCCAGCATTTT. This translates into CASSEDPGGGQPQHF.